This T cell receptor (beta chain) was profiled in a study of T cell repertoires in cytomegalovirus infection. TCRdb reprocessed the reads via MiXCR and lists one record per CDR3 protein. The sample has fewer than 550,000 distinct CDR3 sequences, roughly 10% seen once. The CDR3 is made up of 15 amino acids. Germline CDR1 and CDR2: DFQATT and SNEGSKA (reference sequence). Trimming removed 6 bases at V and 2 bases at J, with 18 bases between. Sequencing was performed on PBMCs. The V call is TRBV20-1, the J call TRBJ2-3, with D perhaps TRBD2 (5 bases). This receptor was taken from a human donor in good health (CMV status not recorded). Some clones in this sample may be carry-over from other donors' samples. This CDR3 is CSALGGISNTDTQYF. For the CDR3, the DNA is TGCAGTGCCCTAGGAGGTATCTCGAACACAGATACGCAGTATTTT.